What follows are 27 T cell receptor beta chains derived from one specimen sequenced in a study of T cell repertoires in ileal Crohn's disease. Measured with immunoSEQ multiplex PCR; TCRdb has only the in-frame clones, and not every one. Of about 5,200 clones detected, roughly 80% appear once; the ten largest clones hold approximately 5.9%. The sequencing input was ileal tissue. The receptor source for this set is an adult with Crohn's disease.

V usage is TRBV30 and J usage is TRBJ1-5, with D unresolved. There are 13 residues in the CDR3. Germline CDR1 is GTSNPN and CDR2 is SVGIG (reference sequence). V dropped 0 bases and J dropped 1 base, with 4 bases sitting between them. CDR3 nucleotide sequence: TGTGCCTGGAGTGTACGGAGCAATCAGCCCCAGCATTTT. Its protein is CAWSVRSNQPQHF.

The V call is TRBV28, the J call TRBJ1-1, with unresolved D. Per the germline V gene, CDR1 is MDHEN and CDR2 is SYDVKM. Deletions cut 6 bases from V and 3 bases from J, with 8 bases between. CDR3 length equals 12 residues. CDR3 nucleotide sequence: TGTGCCAGCAGCCCTCCGGACACTGAAGCTTTCTTT. Translating it yields CASSPPDTEAFF.

Comments on this clone: The junction departs from germline at one end; a sequencing error may be responsible. V gene TRBV11-2 combines with J gene TRBJ2-3, with D unresolved. The CDR3 has 16 amino acids. CDR1 and CDR2 (germline): SGHAT, FQNNGV. CDR3 DNA sequence: TGTGCCAGCAGGTTAGTTCGAGGAACTAGCACAGATACGCAGTATTTT. As protein: CASRLVRGTSTDTQYF.

The V call is TRBV6-5, the J call TRBJ2-5, with D possibly being TRBD1 (6 bases). The germline V gene encodes CDR1 MNHEY and CDR2 SVGAGI. Trimming shortened V by 3 bases and J by 1 base, and 12 bases separated the two germline ends. The CDR3 loop spans 15 amino acids. CDR3 residues: CASSYRGGGQETQYF. The DNA of the CDR3 is TGTGCCAGCAGTTATAGAGGGGGTGGCCAAGAGACCCAGTACTTC.

The CDR3 DNA reads as TGTGCCAGCAGCGTACGACAGTTAACACAAGAGACCCAGTACTTC. Amino acids: CASSVRQLTQETQYF. This sequence joins TRBV6-6 and TRBJ2-5; D may be TRBD1 (5 bases). This CDR3 spans 15 amino acids. Trimming stripped 6 bases from V and 2 bases from J, with 16 bases between. Germline CDR1 reads MNHNY; CDR2 reads SVGAGI (reference sequence).

J is TRBJ2-3 and V is TRBV5-4; TRBD1 agrees at 7 bases. V dropped 4 bases and J dropped 0; count of bases not matched to a gene: 5. The CDR3 runs to 15 residues. The germline V gene encodes CDR1 SGHNT and CDR2 YYREEE (reference sequence). CDR3 sequence: CASSKGQRSTDTQYF. In DNA form, the CDR3 reads TGTGCCAGCAGCAAGGGACAGAGGAGCACAGATACGCAGTATTTT.

The chain couples TRBV30 to TRBJ1-1; the match to TRBD1 covers 8 bases. The V gene's germline CDR1 is GTSNPN and CDR2 SVGIG (reference sequence). The V and J ends lost 4 bases and 11 bases, in that order; junction bases with no gene match: 9. The CDR3 covers 12 residues. Written as DNA, the CDR3 is TGTGCCTGGAACTTCCGGACAGGGTTGGCTTTCTTT. Its translation: CAWNFRTGLAFF. The whole variable domain, filled in from reference TRBV30 and TRBJ1-1, reads SQTIHQWPATLVQPVGSPLSLECTVEGTSNPNLYWYRQAAGRGLQLLFYSVGIGQISSEVPQNLSASRPQDRQFILSSKKLLLSDSGFYLCAWNFRTGLAFFGQGTRLTVV.

This rearrangement joins TRBV6-5 to TRBJ1-2; tentatively, D is TRBD1 (5 bases). Germline assignment: CDR1 MNHEY and CDR2 SVGAGI. The length of the CDR3 is 13 residues. V shed 8 bases and J shed 4 bases, with 14 bases lying between them. CDR3 DNA: TGTGCCAGCTCGAAAGGGACTTCCTATGGCTACACCTTC. It is translated as CASSKGTSYGYTF.

This CDR3 reads CASTRDSSSGANVLTF. For the CDR3, the DNA is TGTGCCAGCACTAGGGACTCCTCCTCTGGGGCCAACGTCCTGACTTTC. The chain links TRBV28 to TRBJ2-6, with a possible D match to TRBD2 (6 bases). Deletions cut 7 bases from V and 0 bases from J, with 13 bases between. The CDR3 length is 16 residues. The germline V gene encodes CDR1 MDHEN and CDR2 SYDVKM.

The rearrangement links TRBV7-9 to TRBJ2-7; TRBD1 agrees at 7 bases. The germline V gene has CDR1 SEHNR and CDR2 FQNEAQ (reference sequence). This CDR3 is built from 16 residues. J gave up 4 bases and V 5 bases, and 14 bases lay outside the gene matches. CDR3 region: CASSPRWTGFLYEQYF. CDR3 coding DNA: TGTGCCAGCAGCCCCCGTTGGACAGGTTTTTTGTACGAGCAGTACTTC.

This clone has just one count. The V call is TRBV6-1, the J call TRBJ1-2, with 7 positions matching TRBD1. J was trimmed by 4 bases and V by 1 base; bases with no gene match: 3. The CDR3 runs to 14 residues. Looked up from germline, CDR1 is MNHNS and CDR2 is SASEGT. CDR3: CASSEGQGFYGYTF. In DNA, the CDR3 is TGTGCCAGCAGTGAAGGACAGGGATTCTATGGCTACACCTTC.

J is TRBJ2-5 and V is TRBV19; either TRBD1 or TRBD2 may supply D (5 bases each). The tail of the sequence fits TRBJ2-7 better, so the J call may be wrong. The germline V gene encodes CDR1 LNHDA and CDR2 SQIVND (reference sequence). The CDR3 loop spans 13 amino acids. The CDR3 protein is CASSIMGDYEQYF. The CDR3 DNA reads as TGTGCCAGTAGTATCATGGGGGACTACGAGCAGTACTTC.

This clone was detected once. V and J are TRBV7-2 and TRBJ2-1, with TRBD2 identical over 8 bases. CDR1 SGHTA and CDR2 FQGNSA come from the germline V gene. V gave up 3 bases and J gave up 6 bases; unmatched junction bases: 7. The CDR3 extends over 15 amino acids. The CDR3 reads CASSFTSGIRNEQFF. The CDR3 coding sequence is TGTGCCAGCAGCTTTACTAGCGGAATACGCAATGAGCAGTTCTTC.

This rearrangement joins TRBV7-2 to TRBJ2-7; D remains ambiguous. Germline V gene sequence: CDR1 SGHTA, CDR2 FQGNSA. The CDR3 is made up of 15 amino acids. V was clipped by 2 bases and J by 0 bases, with 11 bases between them. The CDR3 DNA sequence: TGTGCCAGCAGCTTAAGAGGCAGCCTCTCCTACGAGCAGTACTTC. This codes for CASSLRGSLSYEQYF.

The rearrangement links TRBV18 to TRBJ1-4; TRBD1 is a possible D gene (5 bases). Looked up from germline, CDR1 is KGHSH and CDR2 is LQKENI. This CDR3 is built from 15 residues. The V end lost 2 bases, the J end lost 6 bases, and 13 bases lay between the germline ends. The CDR3 loop reads CASSPSRRGDEKLFF. The CDR3 DNA sequence: TGTGCCAGCTCACCATCAAGACGGGGGGATGAAAAACTGTTTTTT.

The rearrangement uses TRBV5-1 and TRBJ1-2, with TRBD1 matching over 7 bases. This CDR3 has 14 residues. The V gene's germline CDR1 is SGHRS and CDR2 YFSETQ. Trimming at V came to 2 bases and at J to 0 bases, leaving 1 base not matched to a gene. The CDR3 loop reads CASSLGTANYGYTF. The CDR3 bases are TGCGCCAGCAGCTTAGGGACAGCTAACTATGGCTACACCTTC.

The rearrangement links TRBV4-3 to TRBJ2-7, with D tentatively TRBD1 (6 bases). CDR3 length: 15 residues. Germline values: CDR1 LGHNA, CDR2 YSLEER. V gave up 2 bases and J gave up 3 bases, with 14 bases separating them. The CDR3 region has the DNA TGCGCCAGCAGCCAATTAAGACAGGCACGCTACGAGCAGTACTTC. This gives the protein CASSQLRQARYEQYF.

This chain connects TRBV5-6 to TRBJ1-1; 8 bases line up with TRBD1. Germline V gene sequence: CDR1 SGHDT, CDR2 YYEEEE. The CDR3 totals 14 residues. The ends lost 3 bases at V and 2 bases at J; junction bases unmatched: 3. The CDR3 DNA reads as TGTGCCAGCAGCTCGACAGGGGTTAACACTGAAGCTTTCTTT. Encoded protein: CASSSTGVNTEAFF.

This clone has more than one count but fewer than ten. V and J are TRBV6-6 and TRBJ2-2; D is possibly TRBD1 (5 bases). The CDR3 length is 13 residues. CDR1 MNHNY and CDR2 SVGAGI come from the germline V gene (reference sequence). V lost 5 bases to trimming and J lost 8 bases, with 12 bases between them. CDR3 nucleotide sequence: TGTGCCAGCAGTCCTCAGGGATGGGGGGAGCTGTTTTTT. Translating gives CASSPQGWGELFF.

This chain joins TRBV7-9 and TRBJ2-2; weak D call: TRBD2 (5 bases). CDR1 is SEHNR and CDR2 is FQNEAQ in the germline V gene (reference sequence). V lost 4 bases, J lost 1 base, and 13 bases lay in between. This CDR3 region has 16 residues. The CDR3: CASSYSGIKNTGELFF. For the CDR3, the DNA is TGTGCCAGCAGCTACTCCGGGATCAAGAACACCGGGGAGCTGTTTTTT. Combining the CDR3 with reference TRBV7-9 and TRBJ2-2 gives the whole variable domain DTGVSQNPRHKITKRGQNVTFRCDPISEHNRLYWYRQTLGQGPEFLTYFQNEAQLEKSRLLSDRFSAERPKGSFSTLEIQRTEQGDSAMYLCASSYSGIKNTGELFFGEGSRLTVL.

This clone has just a few counts. V gene TRBV11-3 combines with J gene TRBJ1-3; a weak D match, TRBD1 (5 bases). This CDR3 region has 17 residues. Germline V gives CDR1 SGHNT, CDR2 YENEEA. The V end was cut by 5 bases, the J end by 7 bases, with 24 bases between. In DNA form, the CDR3 reads TGTGCCAGCAGCCCGGGGGGAGTGCCCCAGGGAGGCAACACCATATATTTT. Translation gives CASSPGGVPQGGNTIYF.

This chain links TRBV30 with TRBJ1-1; D unresolved. The CDR3 has 10 amino acids. The germline V and J ends were trimmed by 3 bases and 5 bases, with 4 bases remaining between them. Germline lookup yields CDR1 GTSNPN and CDR2 SVGIG (reference sequence). The CDR3 protein is CAWSQTEAFF. The DNA for the CDR3 is TGTGCCTGGAGCCAAACTGAAGCTTTCTTT.

This chain links TRBV5-1 with TRBJ2-1, with 11 nucleotides matching TRBD2. V was pared by 0 bases and J by 5 bases, with 1 base of the junction left unmatched. The CDR3 runs to 15 residues. Looked up from germline, CDR1 is SGHRS and CDR2 is YFSETQ. This CDR3 reads CASSLVAGGDNEQFF. CDR3 bases: TGCGCCAGCAGCTTGGTAGCGGGAGGGGACAATGAGCAGTTCTTC.

Only a few counts were recorded for this clone. V and J are TRBV6-5 and TRBJ2-5, with D perhaps matching TRBD2 (5 bases). This CDR3 comprises 15 residues. V was shortened by 2 bases and J by 1 base, with 11 bases between the two germline ends. Per the germline V gene, CDR1 is MNHEY and CDR2 is SVGAGI. The CDR3 spells CASSYTAGLQETQYF. The CDR3, as DNA: TGTGCCAGCAGTTACACGGCAGGACTCCAAGAGACCCAGTACTTC.

V is TRBV6-5 and J is TRBJ2-7; TRBD2 matches at 7 bases. Germline loops: CDR1 MNHEY, CDR2 SVGAGI. This CDR3 is 13 amino acids long. Trimming removed 2 bases from V and 6 bases from J; junction bases left unmatched: 4. In nucleotides, the CDR3 is TGTGCCAGCAGTTACGAGGGCGGGGGCGAGCAGTACTTC. Its translation is CASSYEGGGEQYF.

The gene calls are TRBV2 and TRBJ2-1; a possible D gene is TRBD2 (5 bases). Germline CDR1 reads SNHLY; CDR2 reads FYNNEI. The V end was cut by 2 bases, the J end by 9 bases, with 23 bases between. There are 17 residues in the CDR3. CDR3 residues: CASSESDMRAGWGEQFF. CDR3 nucleotides: TGTGCCAGCAGTGAATCCGACATGAGGGCGGGCTGGGGTGAGCAGTTCTTC.

The chain employs TRBV11-2 and TRBJ2-1; D perhaps matches TRBD1 (5 bases). The V end was cut by 3 bases, the J end by 6 bases, with 15 bases between. From germline, CDR1 is SGHAT and CDR2 FQNNGV. This CDR3 contains 15 residues. The CDR3: CASSFAGSYTNEQFF. CDR3 nucleotides: TGTGCCAGCAGCTTTGCAGGGTCATATACCAATGAGCAGTTCTTC.